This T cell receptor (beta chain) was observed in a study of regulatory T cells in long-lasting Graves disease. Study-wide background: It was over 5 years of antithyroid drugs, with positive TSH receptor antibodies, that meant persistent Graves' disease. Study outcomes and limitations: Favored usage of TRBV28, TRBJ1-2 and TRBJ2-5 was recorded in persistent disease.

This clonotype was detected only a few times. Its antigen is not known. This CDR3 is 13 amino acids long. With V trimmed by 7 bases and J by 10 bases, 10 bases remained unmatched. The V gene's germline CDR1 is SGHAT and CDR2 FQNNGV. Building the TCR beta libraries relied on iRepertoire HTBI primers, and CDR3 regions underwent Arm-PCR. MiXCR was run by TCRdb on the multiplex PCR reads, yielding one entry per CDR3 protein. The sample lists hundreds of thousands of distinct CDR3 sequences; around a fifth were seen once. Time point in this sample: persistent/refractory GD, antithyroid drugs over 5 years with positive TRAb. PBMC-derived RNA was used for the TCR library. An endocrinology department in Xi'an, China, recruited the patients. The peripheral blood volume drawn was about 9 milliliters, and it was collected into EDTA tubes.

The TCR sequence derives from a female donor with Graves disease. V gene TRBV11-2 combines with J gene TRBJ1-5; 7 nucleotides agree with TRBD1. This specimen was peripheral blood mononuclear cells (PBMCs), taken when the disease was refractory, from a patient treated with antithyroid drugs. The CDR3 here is CASTRDRRGPQHF. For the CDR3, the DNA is TGTGCCAGCACACGGGACAGACGAGGCCCCCAGCATTTT.